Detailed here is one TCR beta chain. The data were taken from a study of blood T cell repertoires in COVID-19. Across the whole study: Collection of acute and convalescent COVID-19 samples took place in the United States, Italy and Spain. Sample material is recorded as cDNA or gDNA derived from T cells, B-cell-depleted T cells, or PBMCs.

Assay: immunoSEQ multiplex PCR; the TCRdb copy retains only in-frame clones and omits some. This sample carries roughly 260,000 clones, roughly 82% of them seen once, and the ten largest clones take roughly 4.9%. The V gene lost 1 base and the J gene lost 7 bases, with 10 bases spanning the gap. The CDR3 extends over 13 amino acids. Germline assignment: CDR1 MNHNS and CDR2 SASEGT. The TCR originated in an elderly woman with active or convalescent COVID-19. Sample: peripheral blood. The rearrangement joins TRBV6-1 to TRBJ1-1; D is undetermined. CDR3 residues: CASSEGSRGEAFF. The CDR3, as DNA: TGTGCCAGCAGTGAAGGAAGTCGCGGTGAAGCTTTCTTT.